The 20 T cell receptor beta chains below come from one sample, sequenced in a study of blood T cell repertoires in COVID-19. The protocol was immunoSEQ multiplex PCR, while the TCRdb copy is restricted to in-frame clones and leaves out a portion. Of about 240,000 clones in the sample, about 86% are singletons; the top ten hold 5.5% to 6.5%. The sequenced material came from peripheral blood. These receptors originate from a man between 60 and 70 years old with acute or convalescent COVID-19.

This clone was seen more than once but under ten times. The CDR3 sequence: CSVEVGGPEQFF. CDR3 nucleotide sequence: TGCAGCGTTGAGGTCGGCGGGCCGGAGCAGTTCTTC. The rearrangement links TRBV29-1 to TRBJ2-1, with D possibly matching TRBD2 (5 bases). The CDR3 covers 12 residues. V lost 3 bases to trimming and J lost 10 bases, with 13 bases between them. The germline V gene encodes CDR1 SQVTM and CDR2 ANQGSEA.

CDR3 DNA sequence: TGTGCCAGCAGCTCCAAGAATCCGGGACTAGGATCCCACAATGAGCAGTTCTTC. The encoded protein is CASSSKNPGLGSHNEQFF. The chain couples TRBV7-9 to TRBJ2-1, with 8 bases matching TRBD2. CDR1 and CDR2 (germline): SEHNR, FQNEAQ (reference sequence). This CDR3 has 18 amino acids. V dropped 4 bases and J dropped 5; count of bases not matched to a gene: 16.

The chain has TRBV6-5 and TRBJ2-2, with 8 bases lining up with TRBD2. The V gene end was trimmed by 6 bases and the J gene end by 6 bases; junction bases not matched to a gene: 9. This CDR3 is 15 amino acids long. The germline gives CDR1 MNHEY, CDR2 SVGAGI. The CDR3: CASRFSGMGAGELFF. The CDR3 DNA reads TGTGCCAGCAGATTTAGCGGGATGGGCGCCGGGGAGCTGTTTTTT.

This sequence joins TRBV5-1 and TRBJ2-3; TRBD2 is a possible D gene (5 bases). V was trimmed by 0 bases and J by 4 bases, leaving 12 bases between them. This CDR3 has 15 amino acids. CDR1 is SGHRS, CDR2 YFSETQ, per germline. CDR3 sequence: CASSLAAQRADTQYF. For the CDR3, the DNA is TGCGCCAGCAGCTTGGCAGCGCAGAGGGCAGATACGCAGTATTTT.

The chain combines TRBV9 with TRBJ1-2; maybe TRBD1 (5 bases). The V end was cut by 0 bases, the J end by 7 bases, with 10 bases between. The CDR3 covers 13 residues. The germline V gene has CDR1 SGDLS and CDR2 YYNGEE. CDR3 nucleotide sequence: TGTGCCAGCAGCGTAGCCGGGGGACTTGGCTACACCTTC. This encodes CASSVAGGLGYTF.

This chain joins TRBV6-6 and TRBJ2-3; perhaps TRBD2 as D (5 bases). Germline V gene sequence: CDR1 MNHNY, CDR2 SVGAGI (reference sequence). The length of the CDR3 is 13 residues. V lost 2 bases and J lost 5, with 8 bases in between. The CDR3 DNA reads TGTGCCAGCAGTTACGGACTCCTAGATACGCAGTATTTT. Its translation: CASSYGLLDTQYF.

The chain links TRBV6-5 to TRBJ1-5; 11 bases agree with TRBD1. Looked up from germline, CDR1 is MNHEY and CDR2 is SVGAGI. The ends lost 5 bases at V and 1 base at J; junction bases unmatched: 1. The CDR3 loop spans 15 amino acids. The CDR3 protein is CASSRDRGSNQPQHF. For the CDR3, the DNA is TGTGCCAGCAGTAGGGACAGGGGGAGCAATCAGCCCCAGCATTTT.

The chain uses TRBV6-2 or TRBV6-3 and TRBJ2-1, with 8 positions matching TRBD2. V shed 4 bases, J shed 10 bases, and the junction held 9 bases outside the gene matches. CDR1 is MNHEY and CDR2 is SVGEGT in the germline V gene. This CDR3 contains 14 residues. Written as DNA, the CDR3 is TGTGCCAGCAGTTGGGGACTAGGAGAAAGGGAGCAGTTCTTC. It encodes CASSWGLGEREQFF.

The chain couples TRBV6-2 or TRBV6-3 to TRBJ2-3, with D possibly matching TRBD1 (6 bases). The germline gives CDR1 MNHEY, CDR2 SVGEGT. The length of the CDR3 is 14 residues. V was cut by 6 bases and J by 0 bases, with 10 bases left in between. The CDR3 DNA sequence: TGTGCCAGCAGCCCAGACAGGAGCACAGATACGCAGTATTTT. Its protein product is CASSPDRSTDTQYF.

This clone was detected only a few times. J is TRBJ1-6 and V is TRBV3-1 (or the pseudogene TRBV3-2); D is ambiguous. The CDR3 is 14 amino acids. Germline-derived CDR1 and CDR2 are LGHDT and YNNKEL (reference sequence). Between the trimmed V and J ends, which lost 5 bases and 7 bases, there was a span of 12 bases. CDR3 sequence (DNA): TGTGCCAGCAGCGAAAGATGGGCGAATTCACCCCTCCACTTT. Translation gives CASSERWANSPLHF.

In DNA form, the CDR3 reads TGTGCCAGAAGCCACGGACTAGCGGGGCGCAATGAGCAGTTCTTC. Its translation is CARSHGLAGRNEQFF. This chain links TRBV5-3 with TRBJ2-1; 12 bases line up with TRBD2. TRBV5-3 is treated as an ORF (open reading frame) with a function not yet certain. Trimming removed 4 bases from V and 6 bases from J; junction bases left unmatched: 5. CDR3 length: 15 residues.

The table lists this clone with a few counts. The gene calls are TRBV6-5 and TRBJ2-7; tentative D call: TRBD1 (5 bases). The CDR3 extends over 11 amino acids. V was trimmed by 6 bases and J by 10 bases, leaving 13 bases between them. Germline CDR1 and CDR2: MNHEY and SVGAGI. CDR3 sequence (DNA): TGTGCCAGCAGGGGCAGGGAATTACAGTACTTC. The encoded protein is CASRGRELQYF.

The genes are TRBV19 and TRBJ1-2, with 7 bases matching TRBD1. The germline V gene has CDR1 LNHDA and CDR2 SQIVND (reference sequence). The CDR3 totals 15 residues. Trimming removed 5 bases from V and 4 bases from J; junction bases left unmatched: 10. The CDR3 loop is CASSPRTGARYGYTF. CDR3 in DNA: TGTGCCAGTAGTCCGCGAACAGGGGCTCGCTATGGCTACACCTTC.

DNA of the CDR3: TGTGCCAGCAGGACTAGCGGGAGTCCAAATGAGCAGTTCTTC. Translation: CASRTSGSPNEQFF. The chain combines TRBV11-3 with TRBJ2-1, with 12 bases aligning to TRBD2. This CDR3 spans 14 amino acids. J lost 7 bases, V lost 6 bases, and 4 bases had no gene match. Germline CDR1 SGHNT, CDR2 YENEEA.

The chain carries TRBV2 and TRBJ2-3; 7 bases are a match to TRBD1. Per the germline V gene, CDR1 is SNHLY and CDR2 is FYNNEI. Trimming took 4 bases from V and 5 from J; bases not matched to a gene: 12. This CDR3 is 16 amino acids long. CDR3 sequence (DNA): TGTGCCAGCAGTGGGGACAGTCTCATAGGCGGAGATACGCAGTATTTT. Translated: CASSGDSLIGGDTQYF.

The V gene is TRBV28, the J gene TRBJ1-1; 11 bases agree with TRBD1. Trimming cost V 6 bases and J 4 bases; bases outside gene matches: 7. Germline lookup yields CDR1 MDHEN and CDR2 SYDVKM. The CDR3 runs to 15 residues. CDR3 nucleotides: TGTGCCAGCAGAAAGGACAGGGGGCGGGTCACTGAAGCTTTCTTT. Protein: CASRKDRGRVTEAFF.

This clone has ten or more counts. The chain recombines TRBV30 with TRBJ1-1; D unresolved. The CDR3 runs to 13 residues. CDR1 and CDR2 (germline): GTSNPN, SVGIG (reference sequence). Between the trimmed V and J ends, which lost 4 bases and 5 bases, there was a span of 14 bases. The CDR3 reads CAWIAPRGTEAFF. As DNA, the CDR3 is TGTGCCTGGATTGCCCCCAGAGGAACTGAAGCTTTCTTT.

The gene calls are TRBV7-9 and TRBJ2-2, with unresolved D. Germline V gene lookup returns CDR1 SEHNR and CDR2 FQNEAQ (reference sequence). CDR3 length: 16 amino acids. V gave up 5 bases and J gave up 3 bases, with 16 bases separating them. The CDR3 sequence is CASSHTTLEHTGELFF. As DNA, the CDR3 is TGTGCCAGCAGCCACACTACCCTCGAGCACACCGGGGAGCTGTTTTTT.

The genes are TRBV19 and TRBJ2-1, with 7 positions matching TRBD2. V gave up 5 bases and J gave up 2 bases; unmatched junction bases: 12. This CDR3 is built from 17 residues. Germline V gene data show CDR1 as LNHDA and CDR2 as SQIVND (reference sequence). The CDR3 DNA follows: TGTGCCAGTAGTCGGGTCCCTAGCGGAAGTACCTACAATGAGCAGTTCTTC. Translating gives CASSRVPSGSTYNEQFF. Filled out from reference TRBV19 and TRBJ2-1, the complete variable domain reads DGGITQSPKYLFRKEGQNVTLSCEQNLNHDAMYWYRQDPGQGLRLIYYSQIVNDFQKGDIAEGYSVSREKKESFPLTVTSAQKNPTAFYLCASSRVPSGSTYNEQFFGPGTRLTVL.

This sequence joins TRBV5-4 and TRBJ2-2; weak D call: TRBD2 (5 bases). Germline V gives CDR1 SGHNT, CDR2 YYREEE (reference sequence). The V end lost 5 bases, the J end lost 0 bases, and 8 bases lay between the germline ends. The CDR3 is 14 amino acids. The CDR3 bases are TGTGCCAGCAGTACGGAGGCGAACACCGGGGAGCTGTTTTTT. This codes for CASSTEANTGELFF. Drawing the rest from reference TRBV5-4 and TRBJ2-2, the complete variable domain is ETGVTQSPTHLIKTRGQQVTLRCSSQSGHNTVSWYQQALGQGPQFIFQYYREEENGRGNFPPRFSGLQFPNYSSELNVNALELDDSALYLCASSTEANTGELFFGEGSRLTVL.